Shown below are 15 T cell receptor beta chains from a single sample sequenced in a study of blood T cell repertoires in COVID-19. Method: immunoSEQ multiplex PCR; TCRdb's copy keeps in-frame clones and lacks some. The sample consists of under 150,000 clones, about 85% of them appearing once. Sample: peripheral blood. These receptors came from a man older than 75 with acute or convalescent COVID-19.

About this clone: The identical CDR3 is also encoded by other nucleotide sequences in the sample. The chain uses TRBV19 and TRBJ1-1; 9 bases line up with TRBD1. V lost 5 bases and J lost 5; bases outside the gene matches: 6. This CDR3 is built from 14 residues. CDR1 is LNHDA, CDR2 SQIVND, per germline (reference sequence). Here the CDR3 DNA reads TGTGCCAGTAGTCCACAGGGGGCAGGGACTGAAGCTTTCTTT. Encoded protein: CASSPQGAGTEAFF.

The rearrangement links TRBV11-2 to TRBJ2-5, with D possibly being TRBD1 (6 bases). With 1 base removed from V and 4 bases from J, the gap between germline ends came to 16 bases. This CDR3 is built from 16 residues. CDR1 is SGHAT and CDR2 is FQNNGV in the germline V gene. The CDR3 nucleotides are TGTGCCAGCAGCTTAGTTGGGGGCCCTGGGGTAGAGACCCAGTACTTC. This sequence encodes CASSLVGGPGVETQYF. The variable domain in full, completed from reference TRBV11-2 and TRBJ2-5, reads EAGVAQSPRYKIIEKRQSVAFWCNPISGHATLYWYQQILGQGPKLLIQFQNNGVVDDSQLPKDRFSAERLKGVDSTLKIQPAKLEDSAVYLCASSLVGGPGVETQYFGPGTRLLVL.

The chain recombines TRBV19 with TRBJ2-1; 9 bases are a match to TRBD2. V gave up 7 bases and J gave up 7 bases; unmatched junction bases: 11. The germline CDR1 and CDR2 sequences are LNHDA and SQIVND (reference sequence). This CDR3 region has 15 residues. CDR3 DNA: TGTGCCAGTACCCGTCAGGGACTAGCTTTAAATGAGCAGTTCTTC. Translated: CASTRQGLALNEQFF.

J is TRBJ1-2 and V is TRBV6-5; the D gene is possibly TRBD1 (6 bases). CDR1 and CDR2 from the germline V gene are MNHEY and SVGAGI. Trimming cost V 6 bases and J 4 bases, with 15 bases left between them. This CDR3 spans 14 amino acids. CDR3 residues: CASRLGQNSYGYTF. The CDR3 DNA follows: TGTGCCAGCAGGTTAGGACAGAACTCCTATGGCTACACCTTC.

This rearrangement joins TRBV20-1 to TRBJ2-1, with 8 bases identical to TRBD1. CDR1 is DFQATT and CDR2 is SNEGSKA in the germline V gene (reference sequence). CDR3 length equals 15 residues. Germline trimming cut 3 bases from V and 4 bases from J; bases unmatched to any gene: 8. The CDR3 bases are TGCAGTGCTAGTAGTGCCGGGACAGGATACAATGAGCAGTTCTTC. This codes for CSASSAGTGYNEQFF.

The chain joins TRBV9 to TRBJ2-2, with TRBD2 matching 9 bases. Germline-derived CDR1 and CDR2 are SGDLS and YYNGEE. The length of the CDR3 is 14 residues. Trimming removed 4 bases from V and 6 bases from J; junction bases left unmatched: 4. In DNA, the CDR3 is TGTGCCAGCAGCACCGGACTAGCGTCCGGGGAGCTGTTTTTT. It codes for CASSTGLASGELFF.

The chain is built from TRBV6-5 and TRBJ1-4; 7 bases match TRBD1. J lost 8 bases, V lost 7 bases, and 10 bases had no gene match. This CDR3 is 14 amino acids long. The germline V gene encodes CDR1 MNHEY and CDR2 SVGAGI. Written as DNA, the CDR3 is TGTGCCAGCATCCTGACAGGGTCAGGGGAAAAACTGTTTTTT. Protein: CASILTGSGEKLFF.

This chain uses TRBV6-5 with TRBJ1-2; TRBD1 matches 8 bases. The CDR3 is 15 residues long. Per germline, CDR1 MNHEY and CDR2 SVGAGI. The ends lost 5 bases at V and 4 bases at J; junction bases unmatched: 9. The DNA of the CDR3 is TGTGCCAGCAGTATGCGACAGGGGAGTCCCTATGGCTACACCTTC. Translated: CASSMRQGSPYGYTF.

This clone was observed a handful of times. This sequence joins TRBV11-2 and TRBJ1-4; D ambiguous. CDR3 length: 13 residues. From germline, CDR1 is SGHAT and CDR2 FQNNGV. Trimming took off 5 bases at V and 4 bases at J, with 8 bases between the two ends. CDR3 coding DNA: TGTGCCAGCAGCCGCTGGAGTAATGAAAAACTGTTTTTT. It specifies CASSRWSNEKLFF. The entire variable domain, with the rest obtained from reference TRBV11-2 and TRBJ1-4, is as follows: EAGVAQSPRYKIIEKRQSVAFWCNPISGHATLYWYQQILGQGPKLLIQFQNNGVVDDSQLPKDRFSAERLKGVDSTLKIQPAKLEDSAVYLCASSRWSNEKLFFGSGTQLSVL.

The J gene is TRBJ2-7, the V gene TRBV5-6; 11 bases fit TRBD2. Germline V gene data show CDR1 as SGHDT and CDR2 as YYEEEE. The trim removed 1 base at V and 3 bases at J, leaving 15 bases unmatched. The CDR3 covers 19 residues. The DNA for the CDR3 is TGTGCCAGCAGCTTGATCAGGGGACTACTAGCGGGAGTGGGCTACGAGCAGTACTTC. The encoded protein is CASSLIRGLLAGVGYEQYF.

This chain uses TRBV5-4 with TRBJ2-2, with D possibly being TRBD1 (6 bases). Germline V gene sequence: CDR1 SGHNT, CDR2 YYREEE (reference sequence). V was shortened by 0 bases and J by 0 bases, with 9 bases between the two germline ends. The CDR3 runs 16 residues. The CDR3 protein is CASSLAAGANTGELFF. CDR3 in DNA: TGTGCCAGCAGCTTGGCCGCAGGGGCGAACACCGGGGAGCTGTTTTTT.

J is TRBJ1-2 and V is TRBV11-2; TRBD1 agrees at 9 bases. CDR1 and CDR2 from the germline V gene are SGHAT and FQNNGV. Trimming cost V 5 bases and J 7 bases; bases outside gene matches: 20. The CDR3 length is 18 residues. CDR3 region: CASSIMRARGTGKGGYTF. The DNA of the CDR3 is TGTGCCAGCAGCATCATGCGGGCCCGTGGGACAGGGAAAGGTGGCTACACCTTC.

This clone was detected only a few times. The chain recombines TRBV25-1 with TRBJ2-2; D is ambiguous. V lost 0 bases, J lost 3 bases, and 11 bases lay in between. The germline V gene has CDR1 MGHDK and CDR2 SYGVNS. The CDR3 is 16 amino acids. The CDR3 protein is CASSEYGSADTGELFF. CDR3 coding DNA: TGTGCCAGCAGTGAATACGGGTCCGCGGACACCGGGGAGCTGTTTTTT.

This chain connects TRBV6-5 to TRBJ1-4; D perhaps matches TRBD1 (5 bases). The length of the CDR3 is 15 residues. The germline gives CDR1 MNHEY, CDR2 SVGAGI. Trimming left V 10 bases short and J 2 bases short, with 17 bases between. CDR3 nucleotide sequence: TGTGCCATCTCTCCCACGGCAGGGACTAATGAAAAACTGTTTTTT. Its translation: CAISPTAGTNEKLFF.

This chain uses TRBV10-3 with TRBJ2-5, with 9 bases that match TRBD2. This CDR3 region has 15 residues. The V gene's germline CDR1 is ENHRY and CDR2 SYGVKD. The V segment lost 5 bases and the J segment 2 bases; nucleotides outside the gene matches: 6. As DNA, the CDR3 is TGTGCCATCAGTTTAGCGGGGGCCCTACAAGAGACCCAGTACTTC. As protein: CAISLAGALQETQYF.